This T cell receptor (beta chain) was recorded in a study of blood T cell repertoires in COVID-19. The wider study: Sites in the United States, Italy and Spain provided acute and convalescent COVID-19 samples. Nucleic acid was either cDNA or gDNA, and it came from T cells, B-cell-depleted T cells, or PBMCs.

The CDR3 covers 13 residues. Germline assignment: CDR1 SGHNT and CDR2 YENEEA. Trimming removed 5 bases from V and 8 bases from J; junction bases left unmatched: 2. Authors' analysis steps: Scientists estimated how many nucleated cells there were by amplifying reference gene primers. Sequenced by immunoSEQ multiplex PCR; TCRdb stores in-frame clones only, minus some. V and J calls and clone size are copied from that table; D and trimming were computed from the DNA. The repertoire holds more than 90,000 clones, approximately 90% seen once, with roughly 8% in the top ten. The specimen sequenced was peripheral blood. This sequence originates from a human donor in a cohort sampled during active COVID-19. This sequence joins TRBV11-3 and TRBJ2-2; 10 nucleotides line up with TRBD2. The CDR3 nucleotides read TGTGCCAGCAGCGTTAGCGGGAGGGGGGAGCTGTTTTTT. It translates to CASSVSGRGELFF.